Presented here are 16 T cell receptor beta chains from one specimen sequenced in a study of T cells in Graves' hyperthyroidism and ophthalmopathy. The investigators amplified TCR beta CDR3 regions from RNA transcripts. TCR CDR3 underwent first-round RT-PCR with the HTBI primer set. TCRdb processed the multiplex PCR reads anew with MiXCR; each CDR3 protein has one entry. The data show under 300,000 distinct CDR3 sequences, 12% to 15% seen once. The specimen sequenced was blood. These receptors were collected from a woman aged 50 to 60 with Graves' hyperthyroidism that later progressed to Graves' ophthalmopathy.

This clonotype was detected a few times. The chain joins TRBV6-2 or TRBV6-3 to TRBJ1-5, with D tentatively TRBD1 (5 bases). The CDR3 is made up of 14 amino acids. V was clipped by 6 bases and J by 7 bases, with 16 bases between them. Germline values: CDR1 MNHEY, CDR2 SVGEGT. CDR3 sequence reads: CASSYRIKGQPQHF. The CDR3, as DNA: TGTGCCAGCAGCTACAGGATAAAAGGGCAGCCCCAGCATTTT.

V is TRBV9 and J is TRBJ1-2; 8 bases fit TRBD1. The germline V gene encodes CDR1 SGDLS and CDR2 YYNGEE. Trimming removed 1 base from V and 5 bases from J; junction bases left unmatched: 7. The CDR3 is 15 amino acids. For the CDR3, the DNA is TGTGCCAGCAGCGTACTCGGACAGGGCATTTATGGCTACACCTTC. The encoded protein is CASSVLGQGIYGYTF.

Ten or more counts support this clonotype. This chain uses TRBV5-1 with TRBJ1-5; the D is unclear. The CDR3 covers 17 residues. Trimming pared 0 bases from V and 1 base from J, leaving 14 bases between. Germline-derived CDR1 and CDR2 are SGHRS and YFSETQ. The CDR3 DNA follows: TGCGCCAGCAGCTTGGAGGCCAAAGAAACAAGCAATCAGCCCCAGCATTTT. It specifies CASSLEAKETSNQPQHF.

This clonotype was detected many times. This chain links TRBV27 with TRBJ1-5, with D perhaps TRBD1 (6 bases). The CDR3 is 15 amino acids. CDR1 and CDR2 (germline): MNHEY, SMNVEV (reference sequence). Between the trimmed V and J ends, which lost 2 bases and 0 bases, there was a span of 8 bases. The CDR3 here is CASSLMGHSNQPQHF. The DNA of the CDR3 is TGTGCCAGCAGTTTAATGGGACATAGCAATCAGCCCCAGCATTTT.

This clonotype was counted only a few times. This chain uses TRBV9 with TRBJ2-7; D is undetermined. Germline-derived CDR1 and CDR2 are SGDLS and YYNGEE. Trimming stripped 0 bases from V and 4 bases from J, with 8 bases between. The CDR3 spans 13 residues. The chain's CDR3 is CASSVGLSYEQYF. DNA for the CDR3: TGTGCCAGCAGCGTAGGATTGAGTTACGAGCAGTACTTC.

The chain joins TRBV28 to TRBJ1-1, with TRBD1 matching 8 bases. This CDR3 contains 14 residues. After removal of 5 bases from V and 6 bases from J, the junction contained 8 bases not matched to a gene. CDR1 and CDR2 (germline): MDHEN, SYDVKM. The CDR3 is CASSPDRAGSEAFF. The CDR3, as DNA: TGTGCCAGCAGTCCGGACAGGGCAGGCTCTGAAGCTTTCTTT.

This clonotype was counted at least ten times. The CDR3 region is CASNRDRGHNEQFF. The CDR3 region has the DNA TGTGCCAGCAACCGGGACAGGGGGCACAATGAGCAGTTCTTC. The V call is TRBV2, the J call TRBJ2-1; TRBD1 matches 12 bases. This CDR3 contains 14 residues. V lost 7 bases, J lost 5 bases, and 3 bases stayed unmatched. Germline values: CDR1 SNHLY, CDR2 FYNNEI.

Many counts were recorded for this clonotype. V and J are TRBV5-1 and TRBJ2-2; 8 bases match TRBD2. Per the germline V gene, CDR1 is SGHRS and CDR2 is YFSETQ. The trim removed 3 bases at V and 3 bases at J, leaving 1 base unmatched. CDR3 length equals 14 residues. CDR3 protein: CASSSSGYTGELFF. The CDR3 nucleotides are TGCGCCAGCAGCTCTAGCGGGTACACCGGGGAGCTGTTTTTT.

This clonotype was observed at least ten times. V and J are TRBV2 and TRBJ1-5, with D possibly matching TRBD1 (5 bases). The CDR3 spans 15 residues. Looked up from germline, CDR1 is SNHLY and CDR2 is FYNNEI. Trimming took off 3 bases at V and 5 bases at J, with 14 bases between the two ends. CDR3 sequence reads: CASSESGGAYQPQHF. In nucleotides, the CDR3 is TGTGCCAGCAGTGAGAGTGGGGGAGCTTATCAGCCCCAGCATTTT.

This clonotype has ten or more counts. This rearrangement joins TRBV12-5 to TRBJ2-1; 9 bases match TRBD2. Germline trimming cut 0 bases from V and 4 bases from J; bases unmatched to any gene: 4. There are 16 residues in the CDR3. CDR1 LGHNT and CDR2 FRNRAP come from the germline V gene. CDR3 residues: CASGLVLAGGYNEQFF. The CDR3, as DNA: TGTGCTAGTGGTTTGGTACTGGCGGGAGGGTACAATGAGCAGTTCTTC.

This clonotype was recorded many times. The CDR3 coding sequence is TGTGCCAGCAGTTACAATCCGGAAAGAAGGGCCGGGGAGCTGTTTTTT. This codes for CASSYNPERRAGELFF. This chain connects TRBV6-2 or TRBV6-3 to TRBJ2-2; no reliable D call. The germline CDR1 and CDR2 sequences are MNHEY and SVGEGT. Trimming stripped 2 bases from V and 6 bases from J, with 16 bases between. The CDR3 is made up of 16 amino acids.

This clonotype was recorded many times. Here the CDR3 reads CASSPPRSRGQETQYF. CDR3 sequence (DNA): TGTGCCAGCTCACCCCCGCGTTCGCGGGGCCAAGAGACCCAGTACTTC. The chain joins TRBV18 to TRBJ2-5; D is possibly TRBD2 (6 bases). Trimming cost V 3 bases and J 1 base, with 15 bases left between them. This CDR3 has 16 amino acids. The germline V gene encodes CDR1 KGHSH and CDR2 LQKENI.

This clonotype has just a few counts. In DNA, the CDR3 is TGCAGCGTGGATCGGGGAGACTACGAGCAGTACTTC. The encoded protein is CSVDRGDYEQYF. The chain links TRBV29-1 to TRBJ2-7, with a tentative D call TRBD2 (5 bases). The V gene lost 6 bases and the J gene lost 3 bases, with 12 bases spanning the gap. The CDR3 spans 12 residues. CDR1 and CDR2 (germline): SQVTM, ANQGSEA.

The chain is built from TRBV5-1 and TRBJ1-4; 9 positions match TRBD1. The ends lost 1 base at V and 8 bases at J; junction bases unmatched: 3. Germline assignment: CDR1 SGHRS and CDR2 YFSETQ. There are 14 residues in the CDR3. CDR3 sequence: CASSLRQGGEKLFF. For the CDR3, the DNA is TGCGCCAGCAGCTTGCGACAGGGGGGCGAAAAACTGTTTTTT. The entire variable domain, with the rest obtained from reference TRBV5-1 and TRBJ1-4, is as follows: KAGVTQTPRYLIKTRGQQVTLSCSPISGHRSVSWYQQTPGQGLQFLFEYFSETQRNKGNFPGRFSGRQFSNSRSEMNVSTLELGDSALYLCASSLRQGGEKLFFGSGTQLSVL.

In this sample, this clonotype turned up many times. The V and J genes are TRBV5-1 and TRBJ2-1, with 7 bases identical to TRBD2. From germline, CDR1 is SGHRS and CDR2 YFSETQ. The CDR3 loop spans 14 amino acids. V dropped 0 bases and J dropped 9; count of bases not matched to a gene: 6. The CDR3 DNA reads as TGCGCCAGCAGCTTGGGGGCGGGAGCGGGTGAGCAGTTCTTC. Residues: CASSLGAGAGEQFF.

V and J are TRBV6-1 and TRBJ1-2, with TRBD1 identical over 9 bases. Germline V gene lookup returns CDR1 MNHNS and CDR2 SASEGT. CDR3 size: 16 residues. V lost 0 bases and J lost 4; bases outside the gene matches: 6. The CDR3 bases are TGTGCCAGCAGTGAAGCAATGGGACAGGGATTCTATGGCTACACCTTC. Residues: CASSEAMGQGFYGYTF.